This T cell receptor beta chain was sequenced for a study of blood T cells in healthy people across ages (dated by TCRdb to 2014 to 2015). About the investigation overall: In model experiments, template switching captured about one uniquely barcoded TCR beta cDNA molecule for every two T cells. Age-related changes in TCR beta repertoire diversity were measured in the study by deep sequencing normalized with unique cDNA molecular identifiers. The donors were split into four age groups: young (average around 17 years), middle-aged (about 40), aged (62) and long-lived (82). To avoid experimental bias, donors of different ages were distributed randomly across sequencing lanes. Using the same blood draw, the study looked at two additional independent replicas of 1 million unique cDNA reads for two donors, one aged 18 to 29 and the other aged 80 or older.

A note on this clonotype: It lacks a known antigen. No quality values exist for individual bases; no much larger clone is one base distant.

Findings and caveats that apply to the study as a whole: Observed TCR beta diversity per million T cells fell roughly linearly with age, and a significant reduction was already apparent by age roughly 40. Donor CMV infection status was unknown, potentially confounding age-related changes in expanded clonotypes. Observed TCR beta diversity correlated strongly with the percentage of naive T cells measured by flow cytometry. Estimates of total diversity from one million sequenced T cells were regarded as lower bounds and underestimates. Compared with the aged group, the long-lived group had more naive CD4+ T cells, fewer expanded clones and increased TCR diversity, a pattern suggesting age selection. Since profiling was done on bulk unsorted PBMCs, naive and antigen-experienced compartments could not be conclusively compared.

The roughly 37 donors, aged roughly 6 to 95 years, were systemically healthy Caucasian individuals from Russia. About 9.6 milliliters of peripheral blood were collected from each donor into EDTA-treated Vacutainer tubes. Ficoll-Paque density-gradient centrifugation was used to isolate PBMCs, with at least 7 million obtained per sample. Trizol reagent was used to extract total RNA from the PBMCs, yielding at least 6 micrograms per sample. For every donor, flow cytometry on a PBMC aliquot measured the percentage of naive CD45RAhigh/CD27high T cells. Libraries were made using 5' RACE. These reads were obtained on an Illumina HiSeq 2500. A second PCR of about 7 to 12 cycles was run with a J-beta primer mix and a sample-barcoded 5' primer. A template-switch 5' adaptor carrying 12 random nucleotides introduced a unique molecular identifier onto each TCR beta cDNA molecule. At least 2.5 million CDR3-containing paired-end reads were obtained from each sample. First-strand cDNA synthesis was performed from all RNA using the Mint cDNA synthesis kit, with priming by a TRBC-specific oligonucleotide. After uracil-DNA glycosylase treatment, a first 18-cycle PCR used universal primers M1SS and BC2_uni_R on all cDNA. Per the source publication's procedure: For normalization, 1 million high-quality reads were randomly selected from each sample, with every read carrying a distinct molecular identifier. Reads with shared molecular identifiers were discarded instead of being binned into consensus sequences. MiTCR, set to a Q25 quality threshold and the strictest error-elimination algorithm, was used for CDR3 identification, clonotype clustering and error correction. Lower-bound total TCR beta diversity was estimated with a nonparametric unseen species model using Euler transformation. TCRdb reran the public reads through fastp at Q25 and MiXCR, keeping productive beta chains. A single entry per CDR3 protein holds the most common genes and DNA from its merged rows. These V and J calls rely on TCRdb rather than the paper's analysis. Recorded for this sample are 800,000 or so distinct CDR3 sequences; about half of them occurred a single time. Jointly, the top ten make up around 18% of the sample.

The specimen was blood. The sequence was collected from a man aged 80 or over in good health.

The CDR3 corresponds to CSASGAPTLYTQYF. The DNA sequence reads TGCAGTGCTAGTGGGGCTCCAACCCTCTATACGCAGTATTTT. The chain links TRBV20-1 with TRBJ2-3, and perhaps TRBD1 as D gene, on 5 matching bases. As encoded in the germline V gene (reference sequence), CDR1 is DFQATT while CDR2 is SNEGSKA. Trimming costs V 3 bases and J 7 bases, and their ends lie 17 bases apart. The CDR3 contains 14 residues, cysteine and phenylalanine counted. The DNA shown is the 42-base CDR3, in frame from base 1.